This TCR beta chain was recorded in a study of blood T cell repertoires in COVID-19. Study at large: Collection of acute and convalescent COVID-19 samples took place in the United States, Italy and Spain. T cells, B-cell-depleted T cells, or PBMCs provided the cDNA or gDNA that served as material.

V was clipped by 2 bases and J by 5 bases, with 7 bases between them. Per the germline V gene, CDR1 is SGHTA and CDR2 is FQGNSA. The CDR3 contains 13 residues. Methods used by the authors: Estimation of nucleated cell counts relied on the amplification of reference gene primers. The protocol was immunoSEQ multiplex PCR, while the TCRdb copy is restricted to in-frame clones and leaves out a portion. For V, J and clone size, that table is used; D and trimming come from the DNA. This sample has approximately 150,000 clones, with roughly four fifths found just once. The rearrangement uses TRBV7-2 and TRBJ2-1; unclear D gene. The sample comprised peripheral blood. This TCR was recovered from a human donor with acute or convalescent COVID-19. The donor label of this sample is uncertain. The CDR3 sequence: CASSLSPNNEQFF. The CDR3, as DNA: TGTGCCAGCAGCTTATCCCCCAACAATGAGCAGTTCTTC.